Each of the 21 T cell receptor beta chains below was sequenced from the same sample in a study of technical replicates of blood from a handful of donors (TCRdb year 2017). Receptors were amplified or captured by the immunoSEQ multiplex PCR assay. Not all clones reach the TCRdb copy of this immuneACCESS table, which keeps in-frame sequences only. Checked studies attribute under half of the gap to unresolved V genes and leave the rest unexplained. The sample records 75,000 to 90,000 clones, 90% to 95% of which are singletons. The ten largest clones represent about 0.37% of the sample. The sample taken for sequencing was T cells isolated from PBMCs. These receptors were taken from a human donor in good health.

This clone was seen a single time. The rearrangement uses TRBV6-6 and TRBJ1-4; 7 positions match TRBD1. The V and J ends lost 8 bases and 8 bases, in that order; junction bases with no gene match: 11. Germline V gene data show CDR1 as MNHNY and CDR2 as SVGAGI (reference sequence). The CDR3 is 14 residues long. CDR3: CASDAGGGGEKLFF. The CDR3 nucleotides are TGTGCCAGCGACGCAGGGGGAGGCGGAGAAAAACTGTTTTTT.

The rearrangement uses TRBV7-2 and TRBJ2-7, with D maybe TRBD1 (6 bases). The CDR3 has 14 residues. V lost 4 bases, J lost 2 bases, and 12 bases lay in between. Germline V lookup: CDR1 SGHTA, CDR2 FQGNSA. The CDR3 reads CASSSGTTTYEQYF. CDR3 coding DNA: TGTGCCAGCAGCTCCGGGACAACAACCTACGAGCAGTACTTC.

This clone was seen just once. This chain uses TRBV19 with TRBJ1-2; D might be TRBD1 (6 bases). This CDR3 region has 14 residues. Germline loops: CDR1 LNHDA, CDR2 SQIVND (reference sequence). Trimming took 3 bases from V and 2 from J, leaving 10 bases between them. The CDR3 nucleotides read TGTGCCAGTAGTATCCGACAGGAAAACTATGGCTACACCTTC. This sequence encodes CASSIRQENYGYTF.

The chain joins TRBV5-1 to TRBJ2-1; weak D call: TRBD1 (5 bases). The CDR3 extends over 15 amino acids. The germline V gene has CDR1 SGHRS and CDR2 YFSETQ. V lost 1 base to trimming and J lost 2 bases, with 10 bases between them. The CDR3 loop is CASSLQGSPYNEQFF. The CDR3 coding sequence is TGCGCCAGCAGCTTGCAGGGATCCCCCTACAATGAGCAGTTCTTC.

CDR3 DNA sequence: TGCGCCAGCAGTCGGACAGGGGCCTATGGCTACACCTTC. Residues: CASSRTGAYGYTF. The chain couples TRBV5-1 to TRBJ1-2, with 9 bases aligning to TRBD1. In germline, CDR1 is SGHRS, CDR2 YFSETQ. This CDR3 is built from 13 residues. J lost 4 bases, V lost 5 bases, and 3 bases had no gene match. Full variable domain (rest looked up from reference TRBV5-1 and TRBJ1-2): KAGVTQTPRYLIKTRGQQVTLSCSPISGHRSVSWYQQTPGQGLQFLFEYFSETQRNKGNFPGRFSGRQFSNSRSEMNVSTLELGDSALYLCASSRTGAYGYTFGSGTRLTVV.

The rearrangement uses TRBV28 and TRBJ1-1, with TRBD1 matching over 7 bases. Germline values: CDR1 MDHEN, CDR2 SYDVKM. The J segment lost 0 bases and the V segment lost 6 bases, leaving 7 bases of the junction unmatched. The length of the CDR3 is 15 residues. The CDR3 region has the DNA TGTGCCAGCAGCCTTCCGGGACAGATGAACACTGAAGCTTTCTTT. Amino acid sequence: CASSLPGQMNTEAFF. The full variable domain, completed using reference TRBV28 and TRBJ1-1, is DVKVTQSSRYLVKRTGEKVFLECVQDMDHENMFWYRQDPGLGLRLIYFSYDVKMKEKGDIPEGYSVSREKKERFSLILESASTNQTSMYLCASSLPGQMNTEAFFGQGTRLTVV.

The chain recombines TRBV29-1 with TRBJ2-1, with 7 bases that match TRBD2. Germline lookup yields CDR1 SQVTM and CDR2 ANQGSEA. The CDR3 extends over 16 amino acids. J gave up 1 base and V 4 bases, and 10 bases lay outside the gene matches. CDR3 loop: CSVVGTKKGSYNEQFF. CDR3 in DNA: TGCAGCGTTGTTGGGACTAAAAAGGGGTCCTACAATGAGCAGTTCTTC.

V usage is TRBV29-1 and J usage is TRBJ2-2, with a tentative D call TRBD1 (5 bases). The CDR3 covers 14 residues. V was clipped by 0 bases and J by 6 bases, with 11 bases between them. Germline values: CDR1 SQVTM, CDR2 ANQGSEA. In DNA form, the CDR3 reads TGCAGCGTTGAAGATCTTTGGGGCTCCGGGGAGCTGTTTTTT. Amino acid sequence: CSVEDLWGSGELFF.

CDR3 in amino acids: CASSYRGQLGETQYF. For the CDR3, the DNA is TGTGCCAGCAGTTACAGGGGGCAGTTGGGAGAGACCCAGTACTTC. This chain uses TRBV6-5 with TRBJ2-5; 7 nucleotides align to TRBD1. Trimming removed 2 bases from V and 4 bases from J; junction bases left unmatched: 7. CDR3 length equals 15 residues. Germline V gives CDR1 MNHEY, CDR2 SVGAGI.

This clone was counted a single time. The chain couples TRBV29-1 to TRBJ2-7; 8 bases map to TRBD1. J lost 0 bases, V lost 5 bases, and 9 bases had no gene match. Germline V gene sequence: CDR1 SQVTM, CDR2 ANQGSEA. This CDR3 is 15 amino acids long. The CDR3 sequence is CSVLGDRKRSYEQYF. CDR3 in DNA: TGCAGCGTTTTAGGGGACAGGAAGCGCTCCTACGAGCAGTACTTC.

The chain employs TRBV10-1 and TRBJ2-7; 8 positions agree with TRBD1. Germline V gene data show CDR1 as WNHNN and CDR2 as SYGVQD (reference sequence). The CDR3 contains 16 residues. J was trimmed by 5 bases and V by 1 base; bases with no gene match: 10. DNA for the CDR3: TGCGCCAGCAGTGAGTTCGGGACAGGCCTGCCTAACGAGCAGTACTTC. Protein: CASSEFGTGLPNEQYF.

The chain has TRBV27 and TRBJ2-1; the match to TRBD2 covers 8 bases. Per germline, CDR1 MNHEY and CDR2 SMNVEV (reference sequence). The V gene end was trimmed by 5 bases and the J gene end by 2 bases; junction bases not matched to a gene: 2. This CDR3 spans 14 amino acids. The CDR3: CASSERGPYNEQFF. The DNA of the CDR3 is TGTGCCAGCAGTGAGCGGGGGCCCTACAATGAGCAGTTCTTC.

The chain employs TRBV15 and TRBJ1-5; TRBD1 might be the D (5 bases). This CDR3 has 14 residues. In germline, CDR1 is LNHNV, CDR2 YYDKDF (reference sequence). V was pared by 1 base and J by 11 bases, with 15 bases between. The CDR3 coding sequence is TGTGCCACCAGCAGAGGAGGACAAACCTCGTCCCAGCATTTT. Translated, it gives CATSRGGQTSSQHF.

The CDR3 sequence: CASLSLTSGNPLYF. CDR3 in DNA: TGTGCCAGCCTATCGCTAACTAGCGGGAACCCCCTGTACTTC. The chain combines TRBV6-5 with TRBJ2-7, with 10 bases lining up with TRBD2. Germline V lookup: CDR1 MNHEY, CDR2 SVGAGI. V lost 8 bases and J lost 12; bases outside the gene matches: 16. The CDR3 length is 14 residues.

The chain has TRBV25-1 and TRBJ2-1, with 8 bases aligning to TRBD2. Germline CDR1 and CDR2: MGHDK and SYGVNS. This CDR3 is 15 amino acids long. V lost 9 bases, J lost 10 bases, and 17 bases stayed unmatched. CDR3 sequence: CARTYPGLGAYEQFF. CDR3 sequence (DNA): TGTGCCAGAACTTATCCGGGACTAGGGGCATACGAGCAGTTCTTC.

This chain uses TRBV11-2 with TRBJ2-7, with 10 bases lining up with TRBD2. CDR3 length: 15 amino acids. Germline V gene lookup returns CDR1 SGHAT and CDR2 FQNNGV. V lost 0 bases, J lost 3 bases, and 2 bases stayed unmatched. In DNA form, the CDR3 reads TGTGCCAGCAGCTTAGATAGACTAGCGGGCTACGAGCAGTACTTC. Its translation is CASSLDRLAGYEQYF.

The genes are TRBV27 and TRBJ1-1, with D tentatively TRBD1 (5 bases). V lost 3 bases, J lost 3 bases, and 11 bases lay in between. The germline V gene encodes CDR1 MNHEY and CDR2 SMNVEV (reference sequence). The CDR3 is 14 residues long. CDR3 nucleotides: TGTGCCAGCAGTTTCCTAACAGGATACACTGAAGCTTTCTTT. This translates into CASSFLTGYTEAFF.

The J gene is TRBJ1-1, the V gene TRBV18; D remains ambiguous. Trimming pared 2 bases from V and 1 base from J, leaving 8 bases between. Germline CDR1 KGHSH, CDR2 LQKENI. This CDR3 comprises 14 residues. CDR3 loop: CASSPRQANTEAFF. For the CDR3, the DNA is TGTGCCAGCTCACCAAGGCAGGCGAACACTGAAGCTTTCTTT.

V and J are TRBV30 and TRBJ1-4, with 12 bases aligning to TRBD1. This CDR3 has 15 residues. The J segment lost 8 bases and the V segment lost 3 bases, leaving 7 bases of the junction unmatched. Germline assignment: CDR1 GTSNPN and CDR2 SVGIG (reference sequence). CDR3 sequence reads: CAWRWGTGGPEKLFF. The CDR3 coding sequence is TGTGCCTGGAGGTGGGGGACAGGGGGCCCAGAAAAACTGTTTTTT.

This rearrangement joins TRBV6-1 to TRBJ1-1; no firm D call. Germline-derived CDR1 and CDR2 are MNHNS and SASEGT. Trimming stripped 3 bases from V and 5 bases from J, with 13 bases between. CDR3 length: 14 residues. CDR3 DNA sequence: TGTGCCAGCAGTGACTGGTCTCGAGAAACTGAAGCTTTCTTT. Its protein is CASSDWSRETEAFF.

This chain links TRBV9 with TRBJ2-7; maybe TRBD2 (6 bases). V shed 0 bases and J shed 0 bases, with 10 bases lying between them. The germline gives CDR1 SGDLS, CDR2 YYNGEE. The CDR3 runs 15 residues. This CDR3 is CASSVGGESSYEQYF. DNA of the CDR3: TGTGCCAGCAGCGTAGGGGGGGAGAGCTCCTACGAGCAGTACTTC. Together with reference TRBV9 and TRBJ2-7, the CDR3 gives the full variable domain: DSGVTQTPKHLITATGQRVTLRCSPRSGDLSVYWYQQSLDQGLQFLIQYYNGEERAKGNILERFSAQQFPDLHSELNLSSLELGDSALYFCASSVGGESSYEQYFGPGTRLTVT.